Shown below are 16 T cell receptor beta chains from a single sample sequenced in a study of T-cell reconstitution after alpha-beta-depleted transplantation in children. Construction of the TCRbeta library involved unique molecular identifiers. TCRdb reanalysed the PCR reads using MiXCR and keeps one entry per CDR3 protein. The table lists some 550,000 distinct CDR3 sequences, more than 20% of them singletons. Sequencing used PBMCs, mostly from graft donor cells, obtained 360 days after TCRalphabeta/CD19-depleted stem cell transplant. Receptors were obtained from a boy under two years old who had a stem cell transplant for acute myeloid leukemia, so the T cells may come from the graft donor.

The CDR3, as DNA: TGTGCCAGCAGTTTTCTGGGATACAATGAGCAGTTCTTC. Translation: CASSFLGYNEQFF. The chain recombines TRBV12-3 or TRBV12-4 with TRBJ2-1; no reliable D call. The germline V and J ends were trimmed by 3 bases and 4 bases, with 7 bases remaining between them. The CDR3 length is 13 residues.

This clonotype appeared many times. The chain uses TRBV12-3 or TRBV12-4 and TRBJ2-7; D call uncertain. V dropped 3 bases and J dropped 0 bases, with 12 bases sitting between them. The CDR3 covers 15 residues. In nucleotides, the CDR3 is TGTGCCAGCAGTTTGGCAGGCTCCTTCTCCTACGAGCAGTACTTC. Amino acids: CASSLAGSFSYEQYF.

This clonotype was detected ten times or more. The rearrangement links TRBV6-5 to TRBJ2-2; no definite D call. This CDR3 has 15 amino acids. Germline V lookup: CDR1 MNHEY, CDR2 SVGAGI. V dropped 2 bases and J dropped 5 bases, with 12 bases sitting between them. CDR3 sequence (DNA): TGTGCCAGCAGTTACGCCTTGGGATCGACCGGGGAGCTGTTTTTT. Amino acid sequence: CASSYALGSTGELFF.

The chain is built from TRBV5-1 and TRBJ2-1; 10 nucleotides line up with TRBD2. The CDR3 is made up of 16 amino acids. Germline V gene lookup returns CDR1 SGHRS and CDR2 YFSETQ. With 4 bases clipped from V and 0 bases from J, the junction kept 4 bases outside the gene matches. CDR3 DNA: TGCGCCAGCAGCAAAGCGGGGGGGCTCTCCTACAATGAGCAGTTCTTC. It yields the protein CASSKAGGLSYNEQFF.

There are a few counts of this clonotype. The chain links TRBV7-8 to TRBJ1-5, with unresolved D. The CDR3 is made up of 14 amino acids. V dropped 1 base and J dropped 6 bases, with 10 bases sitting between them. Germline V gene sequence: CDR1 SGHVS, CDR2 FQNEAQ. The CDR3 spells CASSLGSGFQPQHF. The CDR3 bases are TGTGCCAGCAGCTTAGGATCGGGGTTTCAGCCCCAGCATTTT.

The genes are TRBV10-2 and TRBJ2-5; D may be TRBD1 (6 bases). The V end was cut by 10 bases, the J end by 1 base, with 28 bases between. The CDR3 is 18 amino acids. CDR1 is WSHSY and CDR2 is SAAADI in the germline V gene. The CDR3 DNA follows: TGCGCCACCCAGGGACCCCTCCGGGACAATCGAGGCCAAGAGACCCAGTACTTC. It encodes CATQGPLRDNRGQETQYF.

The chain recombines TRBV20-1 with TRBJ2-1; possibly TRBD2 for D (7 bases). Looked up from germline, CDR1 is DFQATT and CDR2 is SNEGSKA (reference sequence). Trimming cost V 0 bases and J 10 bases, with 19 bases left between them. CDR3 length equals 15 residues. DNA of the CDR3: TGCAGTGCTAGAGATTGGAGGGGGGGCCGTCGGGAGCAGTTCTTC. This sequence encodes CSARDWRGGRREQFF.

This chain connects TRBV6-1 to TRBJ1-3; TRBD1 agrees at 8 bases. J was trimmed by 0 bases and V by 4 bases; bases with no gene match: 5. Germline loops: CDR1 MNHNS, CDR2 SASEGT. This CDR3 has 16 residues. CDR3 residues: CASSGRQGPSGNTIYF. The CDR3 coding sequence is TGTGCCAGCAGTGGCCGACAGGGGCCCTCTGGAAACACCATATATTTT.

For this clonotype: A read error may explain this, as a much larger clone is one base away. CDR3 protein: CASSFTGSGGSGYTF. CDR3 sequence (DNA): TGTGCCAGCAGTTTTACAGGGAGCGGCGGTAGTGGCTACACCTTC. The chain links TRBV12-3 or TRBV12-4 to TRBJ1-2; D is perhaps TRBD1 (6 bases). V was shortened by 3 bases and J by 7 bases, with 18 bases between the two germline ends. This CDR3 has 15 residues.

There are a few counts of this clonotype. V is TRBV12-3 or TRBV12-4 and J is TRBJ1-1; D ambiguous. V gave up 4 bases and J gave up 10 bases, with 10 bases separating them. The CDR3 is made up of 11 amino acids. CDR3 sequence (DNA): TGTGCCAGCAGTTCAGCCCTTGGAGCTTTCTTT. Its translation: CASSSALGAFF.

This clonotype was recorded many times. The V gene is TRBV28, the J gene TRBJ1-2; no definite D call. The V end lost 3 bases, the J end lost 0 bases, and 14 bases lay between the germline ends. Germline loops: CDR1 MDHEN, CDR2 SYDVKM. The CDR3 runs 16 residues. CDR3 DNA sequence: TGTGCCAGCAGTTTTTTCTCTCAAGTACCTAACTATGGCTACACCTTC. Its protein product is CASSFFSQVPNYGYTF.

This clonotype has at least ten counts. The chain combines TRBV20-1 with TRBJ2-7, with 9 bases matching TRBD2. The germline gives CDR1 DFQATT, CDR2 SNEGSKA (reference sequence). Unmatched junction bases numbered 8, after V lost 0 bases and J lost 5 bases. This CDR3 is built from 15 residues. Here the CDR3 DNA reads TGCAGTGCTAGAGATGGACAGCGGGGGGATAACGAGCAGTACGTC. Translated: CSARDGQRGDNEQYV.

This clonotype has ten or more counts. The chain carries TRBV11-1 and TRBJ2-5; 7 bases are a match to TRBD1. CDR3 length: 19 residues. Germline CDR1 and CDR2: SGHAT and FQDESV (reference sequence). V shed 5 bases and J 4 bases; nucleotides not matched to a gene: 22. The CDR3 region has the DNA TGTGCCAGCAGCATGCCGGGACAGTCTAGCTCTGCAATCGGAGAGACCCAGTACTTC. Translated, it gives CASSMPGQSSSAIGETQYF.

In DNA form, the CDR3 reads TGCGCCAGCAGCCCGCTTCAGGGAGGCAAAAACATTCAGTACTTC. It translates to CASSPLQGGKNIQYF. The chain is built from TRBV4-1 and TRBJ2-4, with D tentatively TRBD2 (6 bases). CDR3 length: 15 residues. Germline loops: CDR1 MGHRA, CDR2 YSYEKL. The V and J ends lost 4 bases and 3 bases respectively, with 13 bases between them.

The V gene is TRBV30, the J gene TRBJ2-2; 7 bases are shared with TRBD1. The length of the CDR3 is 15 residues. The junction had 4 bases not matched to a gene; V was cut back by 3 bases and J by 0 bases. In germline, CDR1 is GTSNPN, CDR2 SVGIG (reference sequence). For the CDR3, the DNA is TGTGCCTGGAGGGGGACAGCATCGAACACCGGGGAGCTGTTTTTT. Translation: CAWRGTASNTGELFF.

The chain has TRBV11-1 and TRBJ2-1; 16 bases match TRBD2. Germline V gene lookup returns CDR1 SGHAT and CDR2 FQDESV (reference sequence). The CDR3 is 18 residues long. V trimming: 5 bases; J trimming: 2 bases; junction bases outside the gene matches: 6. CDR3 residues: CASSPKGLAGGTYNEQFF. CDR3 DNA sequence: TGTGCCAGCAGCCCAAAGGGACTAGCGGGGGGGACCTACAATGAGCAGTTCTTC. Complete variable domain (other parts from reference TRBV11-1 and TRBJ2-1): EAEVAQSPRYKITEKSQAVAFWCDPISGHATLYWYRQILGQGPELLVQFQDESVVDDSQLPKDRFSAERLKGVDSTLKIQPAELGDSAMYLCASSPKGLAGGTYNEQFFGPGTRLTVL.